This note documents a single T cell receptor beta chain sequence. This sample is part of a study of T-cell reconstitution after alpha-beta-depleted transplantation in children. Unique molecular identifiers were used in preparing the TCRbeta library. TCRdb called the PCR reads again in MiXCR, with one record for every CDR3 protein. The table has about a million distinct CDR3 sequences, around 30% seen once. Germline V gene sequence: CDR1 SEHNR, CDR2 FQNEAQ (reference sequence). V trimming: 0 bases; J trimming: 6 bases; junction bases outside the gene matches: 3. The CDR3 is 15 amino acids. The genes are TRBV7-9 and TRBJ2-1; TRBD1 agrees at 9 bases. The sample in question was PBMCs, mostly from graft donor cells, obtained 360 days after TCRalphabeta/CD19-depleted stem cell transplant. The source of this sequence is a boy under three years old who had a stem cell transplant for SCID, so the T cells may come from the graft donor. CDR3 sequence: CASSLAMDRGNEQFF. The CDR3 nucleotides are TGTGCCAGCAGCTTAGCCATGGACAGGGGCAATGAGCAGTTCTTC. The full variable domain, with the rest looked up from reference TRBV7-9 and TRBJ2-1, is DTGVSQNPRHKITKRGQNVTFRCDPISEHNRLYWYRQTLGQGPEFLTYFQNEAQLEKSRLLSDRFSAERPKGSFSTLEIQRTEQGDSAMYLCASSLAMDRGNEQFFGPGTRLTVL.